This TCR beta chain originates from a study of vaccination effects on CD4 cells after COVID-19. This CDR3 has 11 residues. Germline assignment: CDR1 SNHLY and CDR2 FYNNEI. Trimming cost V 4 bases and J 0 bases, with 1 base left between them. Antigen-specific CD4+ T cell clonotypes were called by their expansion after viral peptide-pool culture in ViraFEST. Subsequent to 10 days of culture, CD4+ T cells were isolated. The person was diagnosed with PCR-confirmed SARS-CoV-2 infection between March and December 2020. Using immunoSEQ multiplex PCR, the repertoire was profiled, and TCRdb retains in-frame clones only, with some absent. This table holds some 56,000 clones, around 82% found once. Note on this clone: Its target is not known.

V usage is TRBV2 and J usage is TRBJ2-7; D is undetermined. The sequenced sample was CD4+ T cells from PBMCs cultured with HIV peptides, obtained before COVID-19 vaccination. Subset denoted: HIV-1 Nef peptide pool negative control/reference culture. This TCR derives from a human donor who had a prior SARS-CoV-2 infection. CDR3 in amino acids: CASSASYEQYF. In DNA form, the CDR3 reads TGTGCCAGCAGTGCCTCCTACGAGCAGTACTTC.